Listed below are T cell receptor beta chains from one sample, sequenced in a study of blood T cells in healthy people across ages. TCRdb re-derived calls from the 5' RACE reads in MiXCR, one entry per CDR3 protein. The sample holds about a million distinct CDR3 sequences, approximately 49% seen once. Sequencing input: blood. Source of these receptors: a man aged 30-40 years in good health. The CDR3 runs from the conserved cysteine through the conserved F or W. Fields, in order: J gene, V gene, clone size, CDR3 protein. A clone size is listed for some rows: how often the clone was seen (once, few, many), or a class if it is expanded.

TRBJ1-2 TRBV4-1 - CASSQDGGPYGYTF
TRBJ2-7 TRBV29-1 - CSVEAPDSYEQYF
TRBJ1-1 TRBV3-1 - CASAAGENTEAFF
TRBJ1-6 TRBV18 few CASSPGQGNNSPLHF
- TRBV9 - CASSFRQGEDYEQYF
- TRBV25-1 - CASSPGGTGGTETQYF
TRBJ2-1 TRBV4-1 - CASSQVTQPHNEQFF
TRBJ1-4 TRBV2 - CASSEEGEKLFF
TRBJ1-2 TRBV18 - CASSPSENYGYTF
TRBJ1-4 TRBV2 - CASSESGGTGRHEKLFF
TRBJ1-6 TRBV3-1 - CASSQEPLSSPLHF
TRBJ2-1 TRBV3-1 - CASSQDYHEQFF
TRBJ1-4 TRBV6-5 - CASSYSVTNEKLFF
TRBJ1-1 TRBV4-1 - CASSQDRELNTEAFF
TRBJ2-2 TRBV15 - CATSRTYSGELFF
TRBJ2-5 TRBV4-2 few CASSQDDNSGAQTQYF
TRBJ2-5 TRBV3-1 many CASSQESTSQKTQYF
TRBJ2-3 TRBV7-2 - CASSLPLRGLRTDTQYF
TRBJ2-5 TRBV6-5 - CASSYSRHSVETQYF
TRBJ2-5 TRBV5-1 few CASSHGQSVQETQYF
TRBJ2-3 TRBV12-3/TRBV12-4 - CASRITVDAGDTQYF
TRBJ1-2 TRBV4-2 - CASSKSQVEQDYGYTF
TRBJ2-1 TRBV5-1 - CASRTGQAYNKQFF
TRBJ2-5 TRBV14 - CVSSPNRGGKTQYF
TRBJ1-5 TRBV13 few CASSLERDGNQPQHF
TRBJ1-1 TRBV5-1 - CASRRRGQNTEAFF
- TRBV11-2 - CVSSPGWDYEQYF
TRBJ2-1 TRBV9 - CASSADPGLNNEQFF
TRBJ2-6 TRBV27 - CASSLKTGTGASGANVLTF
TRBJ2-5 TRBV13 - CASSSRQGRDQETQYF
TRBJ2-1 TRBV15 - CATSRDFGQGNEQFF
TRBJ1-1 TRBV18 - CASSPMGGRTNTEAFF
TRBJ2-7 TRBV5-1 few CASSTYFRDGSYEQYF
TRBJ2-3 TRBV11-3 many CASSSPRQSDTQYF
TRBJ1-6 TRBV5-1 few CASSYGTGGNSPLHF
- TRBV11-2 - CASSLDASGLTYEQYF
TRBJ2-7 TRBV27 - CASSFRSSSCEQYF
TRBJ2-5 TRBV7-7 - CASSQRLAGGPNEQYF